This T cell receptor (beta chain) was profiled in a study of cytomegalovirus exposure and HLA in healthy donors. Whole-study results and caveats: TCR beta V segments were, for the most part, productive about 87% or about 30% of the time in an earlier analysis.

Donors showed nominal health when sampled, although they likely had unrecorded immune exposures. PCR used 60 Vbeta primers and 13 Jbeta primers. This table comes from immunoSEQ multiplex PCR, and its TCRdb copy is limited to in-frame clones, with some not included. The sample lists 80,000 or so clones, approximately 60% occurring once. As for this clone: As yet, its antigen is unknown.

Germline CDR1 MDHEN, CDR2 SYDVKM. The CDR3 has 15 residues. Between the trimmed V and J ends, which lost 6 bases and 5 bases, there was a span of 14 bases. The receptor was derived from a male donor in good health and CMV-seropositive. The sequenced sample consisted of PBMCs. J is TRBJ1-6 and V is TRBV28; possible D gene TRBD1, 5 bases. Here the CDR3 reads CASREGAGNNSPLHF. The CDR3 DNA reads TGTGCCAGCAGGGAAGGGGCGGGGAATAATTCACCCCTCCACTTT.